The next 25 T cell receptor beta chains were all read from a single sample in a study of cytomegalovirus exposure and HLA in healthy donors. TCRdb keeps only in-frame clones here, not all; method: immunoSEQ multiplex PCR. The data contain roughly 110,000 clones, less than 90% of them singletons. Input material: PBMCs. The receptor set was obtained from a woman between 18 and 30 years old in good health and CMV-seropositive.

This clone was seen more than once but under ten times. CDR3 DNA: TGTGCCATCAGCCCCGGGACTAGCGACGCAGATACGCAGTATTTT. This sequence encodes CAISPGTSDADTQYF. The rearrangement joins TRBV10-3 to TRBJ2-3; 10 positions agree with TRBD2. V dropped 6 bases and J dropped 4; count of bases not matched to a gene: 7. The germline CDR1 and CDR2 sequences are ENHRY and SYGVKD. CDR3 length: 15 residues.

The V and J genes are TRBV9 and TRBJ2-2; TRBD1 aligns across 12 bases. There are 15 residues in the CDR3. With V trimmed by 3 bases and J by 5 bases, 2 bases remained unmatched. Germline V gives CDR1 SGDLS, CDR2 YYNGEE. CDR3: CASSGGQGATGELFF. The CDR3 DNA follows: TGTGCCAGCAGCGGGGGACAGGGGGCGACCGGGGAGCTGTTTTTT.

The chain combines TRBV29-1 with TRBJ1-2; weak D call: TRBD1 (6 bases). The CDR3 length is 10 residues. Germline values: CDR1 SQVTM, CDR2 ANQGSEA. V lost 4 bases, J lost 10 bases, and 10 bases lay in between. The CDR3 DNA is TGCAGCGTTGGGCAGGGGCTCTACACCTTC. It encodes CSVGQGLYTF.

The chain has TRBV29-1 and TRBJ2-1; 10 positions match TRBD2. CDR1 and CDR2 from the germline V gene are SQVTM and ANQGSEA. The length of the CDR3 is 15 residues. Losses at the gene ends were 3 bases for V and 7 bases for J; bases not matched to a gene: 9. The CDR3, as DNA: TGCAGCGTTGAGGCTAGCGGGGGCATTGTGAATGAGCAGTTCTTC. Translation: CSVEASGGIVNEQFF.

The chain joins TRBV28 to TRBJ1-5, with D maybe TRBD1 (6 bases). This CDR3 region has 16 residues. Per the germline V gene, CDR1 is MDHEN and CDR2 is SYDVKM. Trimming left V 5 bases short and J 0 bases short, with 14 bases between. The CDR3 spells CASSLGGGSSNQPQHF. DNA for the CDR3: TGTGCCAGCAGTCTGGGGGGGGGCTCTAGCAATCAGCCCCAGCATTTT.

This chain joins TRBV19 and TRBJ2-2; 8 nucleotides agree with TRBD2. After removal of 3 bases from V and 7 bases from J, the junction contained 4 bases not matched to a gene. The CDR3 is made up of 14 amino acids. Germline V gene sequence: CDR1 LNHDA, CDR2 SQIVND (reference sequence). The CDR3 nucleotides are TGTGCCAGTAGTATCGGACTAGCTGGCGGGGAGCTGTTTTTT. This sequence encodes CASSIGLAGGELFF.

This chain connects TRBV28 to TRBJ2-1, with TRBD2 as a possible D gene (5 bases). The CDR3 length is 13 residues. The V gene lost 4 bases and the J gene lost 2 bases, with 6 bases spanning the gap. CDR1 MDHEN and CDR2 SYDVKM come from the germline V gene. The CDR3 sequence is CASSSGAYNEQFF. The DNA of the CDR3 is TGTGCCAGCAGTTCCGGGGCCTACAATGAGCAGTTCTTC.

The chain combines TRBV6-5 with TRBJ2-1; 7 bases map to TRBD1. The CDR3 spans 12 residues. Germline V gene sequence: CDR1 MNHEY, CDR2 SVGAGI. V lost 5 bases and J lost 8; bases outside the gene matches: 3. The chain's CDR3 is CASSVTGDEQFF. DNA of the CDR3: TGTGCCAGCAGTGTTACAGGGGATGAGCAGTTCTTC.

The table lists this clone with a few counts. This chain uses TRBV18 with TRBJ2-7, with TRBD1 as a possible D gene (7 bases). Per germline, CDR1 KGHSH and CDR2 LQKENI. V was trimmed by 4 bases and J by 6 bases, leaving 13 bases between them. The CDR3 runs 13 residues. The CDR3 sequence: CASSLDREAEQYV. The DNA of the CDR3 is TGTGCCAGCTCACTAGACAGGGAGGCCGAGCAGTACGTC.

The table lists this clone with a count of one. The rearrangement uses TRBV4-1 and TRBJ2-1, with 10 bases identical to TRBD1. Germline V lookup: CDR1 MGHRA, CDR2 YSYEKL. Losses at the gene ends were 4 bases for V and 1 base for J; bases not matched to a gene: 4. CDR3 size: 16 residues. CDR3 in amino acids: CASSLTGGQSYNEQFF. The CDR3 nucleotides are TGCGCCAGCAGCCTGACAGGGGGCCAGTCCTACAATGAGCAGTTCTTC.

The genes are TRBV15 and TRBJ1-1; 11 bases are shared with TRBD1. Germline CDR1 LNHNV, CDR2 YYDKDF (reference sequence). CDR3 length: 15 residues. Trimming removed 1 base from V and 6 bases from J; junction bases left unmatched: 4. CDR3 nucleotide sequence: TGTGCCACCAGCAGAGCGGACAGGGGGCTGGCTGAAGCTTTCTTT. Residues: CATSRADRGLAEAFF.

This sequence joins TRBV4-3 and TRBJ1-2; D unclear. The CDR3 covers 13 residues. The germline V gene encodes CDR1 LGHNA and CDR2 YSLEER. Trimming removed 0 bases from V and 4 bases from J, with 6 bases in between. CDR3 loop: CASSQERSYGYTF. For the CDR3, the DNA is TGCGCCAGCAGCCAAGAACGGTCCTATGGCTACACCTTC.

The chain carries TRBV5-6 and TRBJ1-3; 10 bases agree with TRBD1. Germline V gene sequence: CDR1 SGHDT, CDR2 YYEEEE. CDR3 size: 15 residues. V was pared by 2 bases and J by 2 bases, with 1 base of the junction left unmatched. The CDR3 loop reads CASSLDRGPGNTIYF. CDR3 coding DNA: TGTGCCAGCAGCTTAGACAGGGGGCCTGGAAACACCATATATTTT.

The genes are TRBV10-2 and TRBJ1-5; perhaps TRBD1 as D (6 bases). CDR3 length: 13 residues. CDR1 and CDR2 (germline): WSHSY, SAAADI. Trimming cost V 5 bases and J 5 bases, with 10 bases left between them. Written as DNA, the CDR3 is TGCGCCAGCAGTCGAGAGGGGGATCAGCCCCAGCATTTT. The encoded protein is CASSREGDQPQHF.

This chain uses TRBV29-1 with TRBJ2-7, with 8 bases identical to TRBD1. The CDR3 runs to 13 residues. V trimming: 7 bases; J trimming: 3 bases; junction bases outside the gene matches: 8. Germline V gene data show CDR1 as SQVTM and CDR2 as ANQGSEA. The DNA for the CDR3 is TGCAGCGGGGGAAGTACAGGGGGCTACGAGCAGTACTTC. It codes for CSGGSTGGYEQYF.

The chain is built from TRBV10-3 and TRBJ2-1; 14 bases fit TRBD2. Germline CDR1 is ENHRY and CDR2 is SYGVKD. V shed 6 bases and J 9 bases; nucleotides not matched to a gene: 7. The CDR3 spans 15 residues. This chain's CDR3 is CAISLGLAGGPEQFF. CDR3 coding DNA: TGTGCCATCAGCCTAGGACTAGCGGGGGGACCTGAGCAGTTCTTC.

V is TRBV7-2 and J is TRBJ2-7; 10 bases align to TRBD2. Germline assignment: CDR1 SGHTA and CDR2 FQGNSA. CDR3 size: 14 residues. Germline trimming cut 6 bases from V and 4 bases from J; bases unmatched to any gene: 6. The CDR3: CASSRTSGSYEQYV. In DNA form, the CDR3 reads TGTGCCAGCAGTCGGACTAGCGGTTCTTACGAGCAGTACGTC.

There are a few counts of this clone. This chain uses TRBV6-6 with TRBJ2-7; the D gene is possibly TRBD2 (6 bases). The V end lost 6 bases, the J end lost 0 bases, and 12 bases lay between the germline ends. This CDR3 contains 14 residues. Germline CDR1 reads MNHNY; CDR2 reads SVGAGI (reference sequence). The CDR3 reads CASRREEGSYEQYF. The CDR3 coding sequence is TGTGCCAGCAGACGCGAGGAGGGCTCCTACGAGCAGTACTTC.

This clone was picked up a small number of times. The chain has TRBV15 and TRBJ1-2; D remains ambiguous. CDR3 size: 15 residues. V was clipped by 0 bases and J by 5 bases, with 13 bases between them. Germline loops: CDR1 LNHNV, CDR2 YYDKDF (reference sequence). This chain's CDR3 is CATSREGRPGYGYTF. Here the CDR3 DNA reads TGTGCCACCAGCAGAGAAGGGCGGCCGGGGTATGGCTACACCTTC.

The V gene is TRBV2, the J gene TRBJ2-2; 8 bases are a match to TRBD1. This CDR3 is built from 15 residues. The J segment lost 7 bases and the V segment lost 6 bases, leaving 10 bases of the junction unmatched. The V gene's germline CDR1 is SNHLY and CDR2 FYNNEI. Here the CDR3 reads CASSPDRGTLGELFF. The CDR3 DNA reads TGTGCCAGCAGCCCCGACAGGGGAACCCTCGGGGAGCTGTTTTTT.

This chain connects TRBV6-5 to TRBJ2-7; 10 bases fit TRBD2. V was pared by 6 bases and J by 4 bases, with 6 bases of the junction left unmatched. Germline CDR1 and CDR2: MNHEY and SVGAGI. The CDR3 covers 14 residues. Here the CDR3 DNA reads TGTGCCAGCAGCCGCTCGACTAGCGGGTACGAGCAGTACGTC. It yields the protein CASSRSTSGYEQYV.

The table lists this clone with a few counts. The chain joins TRBV18 to TRBJ1-6; possible D gene TRBD1, 5 bases. CDR1 and CDR2 (germline): KGHSH, LQKENI. There are 14 residues in the CDR3. V was trimmed by 0 bases and J by 6 bases, leaving 6 bases between them. CDR3 amino acids: CASSPPRANSPLHF. As DNA, the CDR3 is TGTGCCAGCTCACCACCCAGGGCTAATTCACCCCTCCACTTT.

This clone appeared a single time. This chain joins TRBV27 and TRBJ2-3; 7 nucleotides agree with TRBD2. Losses at the gene ends were 4 bases for V and 2 bases for J; bases not matched to a gene: 3. CDR1 MNHEY and CDR2 SMNVEV come from the germline V gene (reference sequence). CDR3 length: 14 amino acids. The CDR3: CASSSAGVTDTQYF. The DNA for the CDR3 is TGTGCCAGCAGTTCTGCGGGGGTCACAGATACGCAGTATTTT.

The rearrangement uses TRBV19 and TRBJ1-5; 7 bases align to TRBD1. Trimming cost V 7 bases and J 0 bases; bases outside gene matches: 6. CDR1 is LNHDA, CDR2 SQIVND, per germline (reference sequence). The CDR3 spans 15 residues. DNA for the CDR3: TGTGCCAGTACCATCCACAGGGGTAGCAATCAGCCCCAGCATTTT. This sequence encodes CASTIHRGSNQPQHF.

The chain has TRBV28 and TRBJ1-6; D is uncertain. This CDR3 is built from 16 residues. Germline CDR1 reads MDHEN; CDR2 reads SYDVKM. Between the trimmed V and J ends, which lost 6 bases and 6 bases, there was a span of 18 bases. CDR3 sequence (DNA): TGTGCCAGCAGGATCTCCGGACTGACTTTTAATTCACCCCTCCACTTT. Translating it yields CASRISGLTFNSPLHF.